This T cell receptor (beta chain) is drawn from a study of T cells in Graves' hyperthyroidism and ophthalmopathy. Amplification yielded TCR beta CDR3 regions, with RNA transcripts as the source. The study used the HTBI primer set for a first-round RT-PCR of the TCR CDR3. TCRdb recomputed calls from the multiplex PCR reads with MiXCR, one row per CDR3 protein. Among about 640,000 distinct CDR3 sequences, less than 25% were seen once, and the ten largest hold 30% to 40%. This CDR3 has 15 residues. In germline, CDR1 is SGHDN, CDR2 FVKESK. Trimming removed 1 base from V and 6 bases from J, with 16 bases in between.

The source material was blood. This sequence was found in a man aged 25-45 years with Graves' ophthalmopathy. The gene calls are TRBV14 and TRBJ2-7, with TRBD1 as a possible D gene (5 bases). CDR3 region: CASSQGFRARTEQYF. DNA of the CDR3: TGTGCCAGCAGCCAAGGGTTCAGGGCCCGGACCGAGCAGTACTTC.